The 21 T cell receptor beta chains below all came from one sample that was sequenced in a study of blood T cell repertoires in COVID-19. Repertoires were generated with immunoSEQ multiplex PCR, while TCRdb's copy carries only in-frame clones and drops some. Here the sample spans hundreds of thousands of clones, around 87% being singletons. Sequenced material: peripheral blood. The receptors shown here come from a woman aged 60 to 75 with COVID-19, enrolled during active disease.

The rearrangement uses TRBV27 and TRBJ1-5; TRBD1 matches 7 bases. The CDR3 has 19 amino acids. Germline V gene sequence: CDR1 MNHEY, CDR2 SMNVEV (reference sequence). Trimming at V came to 2 bases and at J to 0 bases, leaving 13 bases not matched to a gene. The CDR3 here is CASSLEFPRQGYSNQPQHF. Here the CDR3 DNA reads TGTGCCAGCAGTTTAGAATTCCCCCGACAGGGCTATAGCAATCAGCCCCAGCATTTT.

The chain recombines TRBV6-6 with TRBJ2-3; 9 positions agree with TRBD2. The CDR3 totals 16 residues. The ends lost 7 bases at V and 4 bases at J; junction bases unmatched: 12. In germline, CDR1 is MNHNY, CDR2 SVGAGI (reference sequence). This CDR3 reads CASNGLGGGASDTQYF. The CDR3 DNA sequence: TGTGCCAGCAACGGGCTGGGCGGGGGGGCCTCAGATACGCAGTATTTT.

The chain carries TRBV6-2 or TRBV6-3 and TRBJ1-1; no clear D gene. The CDR3 length is 15 residues. Deletions cut 0 bases from V and 4 bases from J, with 12 bases between. Germline assignment: CDR1 MNHEY and CDR2 SVGEGT. The CDR3 loop reads CASSYSDGDGTEAFF. The CDR3 nucleotides read TGTGCCAGCAGTTACTCGGACGGGGATGGCACTGAAGCTTTCTTT.

The chain combines TRBV27 with TRBJ2-7; D possibly corresponds to TRBD2 (6 bases). There are 15 residues in the CDR3. Germline V CDR1 and CDR2: MNHEY, SMNVEV (reference sequence). V was trimmed by 5 bases and J by 2 bases, leaving 16 bases between them. The CDR3 nucleotides are TGTGCCAGCAGTCCCCTAGGTGGGGGGACCTACGAGCAGTACTTC. Translating it yields CASSPLGGGTYEQYF.

The chain uses TRBV5-1 and TRBJ1-2; 8 bases are shared with TRBD1. Looked up from germline, CDR1 is SGHRS and CDR2 is YFSETQ. The CDR3 is 15 residues long. J was trimmed by 2 bases and V by 1 base; bases with no gene match: 4. The CDR3 is CASSLQGASNYGYTF. CDR3 coding DNA: TGCGCCAGCAGCTTGCAGGGGGCATCGAACTATGGCTACACCTTC.

The chain carries TRBV24-1 and TRBJ2-3, with D tentatively TRBD2 (6 bases). This CDR3 is built from 14 residues. Germline CDR1 and CDR2: KGHDR and SFDVKD. V was clipped by 2 bases and J by 9 bases, with 14 bases between them. CDR3 in amino acids: CATSDWGVTGTQYF. The CDR3 nucleotides are TGTGCCACCAGTGATTGGGGGGTAACCGGGACGCAGTATTTT.

The chain combines TRBV5-1 with TRBJ2-7; a weak D match, TRBD1 (6 bases). The germline gives CDR1 SGHRS, CDR2 YFSETQ. The CDR3 totals 15 residues. Trimming shortened V by 0 bases and J by 0 bases, and 10 bases separated the two germline ends. Here the CDR3 DNA reads TGCGCCAGCAGCTTGGAAGGGGGTAACTCCTACGAGCAGTACTTC. It yields the protein CASSLEGGNSYEQYF.

The chain is built from TRBV5-8 and TRBJ1-4, with 9 bases identical to TRBD1. The CDR3 contains 16 residues. Germline V gene lookup returns CDR1 SGHTS and CDR2 YDEGEE. V was pared by 3 bases and J by 2 bases, with 5 bases of the junction left unmatched. CDR3 amino acids: CASSSGTGRTNEKLFF. The CDR3 nucleotides are TGTGCCAGCAGCTCCGGGACAGGGAGGACTAATGAAAAACTGTTTTTT.

The chain uses TRBV5-4 and TRBJ2-1; a possible D gene is TRBD1 (6 bases). Per the germline V gene, CDR1 is SGHNT and CDR2 is YYREEE (reference sequence). This CDR3 region has 13 residues. V lost 9 bases to trimming and J lost 3 bases, with 13 bases between them. CDR3 residues: CATEGVNYNEQFF. The DNA for the CDR3 is TGTGCCACAGAGGGGGTGAACTACAATGAGCAGTTCTTC.

This chain uses TRBV7-3 with TRBJ2-2; TRBD2 agrees at 8 bases. With 5 bases clipped from V and 3 bases from J, the junction kept 14 bases outside the gene matches. CDR1 is SGHTA and CDR2 is FQGTGA in the germline V gene. CDR3 length equals 18 residues. CDR3 region: CASSLYARSGGDTGELFF. In DNA form, the CDR3 reads TGTGCCAGCAGCCTGTACGCCCGGTCGGGGGGGGACACCGGGGAGCTGTTTTTT.

The chain uses TRBV10-2 and TRBJ1-5; 7 bases map to TRBD1. CDR3 length: 14 amino acids. Per germline, CDR1 WSHSY and CDR2 SAAADI. Germline trimming cut 5 bases from V and 0 bases from J; bases unmatched to any gene: 1. The CDR3 reads CASSTGDSNQPQHF. Written as DNA, the CDR3 is TGCGCCAGCAGTACAGGGGATAGCAATCAGCCCCAGCATTTT.

The gene calls are TRBV13 and TRBJ2-1; 7 bases line up with TRBD2. Looked up from germline, CDR1 is PRHDT and CDR2 is FYEKMQ (reference sequence). V gave up 6 bases and J gave up 7 bases; unmatched junction bases: 15. This CDR3 has 16 residues. CDR3 coding DNA: TGTGCCAGCAGTCAAAAGTGGCTAGCGGCCTTTAATGAGCAGTTCTTC. Translating gives CASSQKWLAAFNEQFF.

The chain carries TRBV9 and TRBJ2-2, with TRBD2 as a possible D gene (6 bases). With 3 bases removed from V and 0 bases from J, the gap between germline ends came to 12 bases. The germline CDR1 and CDR2 sequences are SGDLS and YYNGEE. The CDR3 spans 16 residues. This chain's CDR3 is CASSAPGAANTGELFF. CDR3 sequence (DNA): TGTGCCAGCAGCGCCCCGGGAGCCGCGAACACCGGGGAGCTGTTTTTT.

This chain uses TRBV30 with TRBJ1-4, with D hard to call. With 4 bases removed from V and 4 bases from J, the gap between germline ends came to 10 bases. The length of the CDR3 is 13 residues. Per the germline V gene, CDR1 is GTSNPN and CDR2 is SVGIG (reference sequence). CDR3 sequence (DNA): TGTGCCTGGACCTCAGGTGTTAATGAAAAACTGTTTTTT. Translated, it gives CAWTSGVNEKLFF. The variable domain in full, completed from reference TRBV30 and TRBJ1-4, reads SQTIHQWPATLVQPVGSPLSLECTVEGTSNPNLYWYRQAAGRGLQLLFYSVGIGQISSEVPQNLSASRPQDRQFILSSKKLLLSDSGFYLCAWTSGVNEKLFFGSGTQLSVL.

The chain recombines TRBV5-8 with TRBJ1-2, with 8 nucleotides matching TRBD1. The germline CDR1 and CDR2 sequences are SGHTS and YDEGEE. The CDR3 has 14 residues. The junction had 9 bases not matched to a gene; V was cut back by 4 bases and J by 7 bases. CDR3 DNA sequence: TGTGCCAGCAGCCCCGGACAGGGATGGAGTGGCTACACCTTC. Protein product: CASSPGQGWSGYTF.

This rearrangement joins TRBV6-1 to TRBJ1-2; TRBD1 matches 9 bases. Germline CDR1 is MNHNS and CDR2 is SASEGT. The CDR3 runs to 15 residues. V dropped 6 bases and J dropped 2; count of bases not matched to a gene: 7. The CDR3: CASRDRTGANYGYTF. The CDR3 coding sequence is TGTGCCAGCAGGGACCGGACAGGGGCCAACTATGGCTACACCTTC.

The chain combines TRBV7-6 with TRBJ1-1; D unclear. The V and J ends lost 4 bases and 1 base respectively, with 10 bases between them. The CDR3 consists of 14 residues. Germline V lookup: CDR1 SGHVS, CDR2 FNYEAQ. The CDR3 sequence is CASSYYTANTEAFF. CDR3 DNA sequence: TGTGCCAGCAGCTATTATACAGCGAACACTGAAGCTTTCTTT. The entire variable domain, with the rest obtained from reference TRBV7-6 and TRBJ1-1, is as follows: GAGVSQSPRYKVTKRGQDVALRCDPISGHVSLYWYRQALGQGPEFLTYFNYEAQQDKSGLPNDRFSAERPEGSISTLTIQRTEQRDSAMYRCASSYYTANTEAFFGQGTRLTVV.

The chain recombines TRBV20-1 with TRBJ1-2; D gene uncertain. This CDR3 has 13 residues. The V end was cut by 6 bases, the J end by 1 base, with 12 bases between. Germline V lookup: CDR1 DFQATT, CDR2 SNEGSKA (reference sequence). The CDR3 sequence: CSASLGVNYGYTF. For the CDR3, the DNA is TGCAGTGCCAGTCTCGGGGTTAACTATGGCTACACCTTC.

This chain links TRBV20-1 with TRBJ2-7; D unclear. The CDR3 runs 14 residues. Germline V lookup: CDR1 DFQATT, CDR2 SNEGSKA (reference sequence). Trimming took off 3 bases at V and 7 bases at J, with 19 bases between the two ends. DNA for the CDR3: TGCAGTGCTAGTAAACCGGGTCTCTCGAGGGAGCAGTACTTC. Protein product: CSASKPGLSREQYF.

The chain carries TRBV7-9 and TRBJ1-1, with D uncertain. CDR1 SEHNR and CDR2 FQNEAQ come from the germline V gene (reference sequence). The CDR3 has 13 residues. With 2 bases removed from V and 11 bases from J, the gap between germline ends came to 15 bases. CDR3 protein: CASSLRSLSGAFF. CDR3 DNA: TGTGCCAGCAGCTTAAGATCCCTGTCGGGGGCTTTCTTT.

The genes are TRBV3-1 (or the pseudogene TRBV3-2) and TRBJ1-1; 7 bases map to TRBD1. Per the germline V gene, CDR1 is LGHDT and CDR2 is YNNKEL (reference sequence). The V gene end was trimmed by 8 bases and the J gene end by 4 bases; junction bases not matched to a gene: 37. This CDR3 has 23 amino acids. The CDR3 region is CASGPPRVGKLTGTVYSGTEAFF. The CDR3 bases are TGTGCCAGCGGACCACCGAGGGTCGGAAAGCTGACCGGGACAGTATATTCGGGCACTGAAGCTTTCTTT.